These 7 T cell receptor beta chains were sequenced from one sample in a study of regulatory T cells in long-lasting Graves disease. In building TCR beta libraries, iRepertoire HTBI primers were used together with Arm-PCR of CDR3 regions. TCRdb re-derived calls from the multiplex PCR reads in MiXCR, one entry per CDR3 protein. The sample holds roughly 360,000 distinct CDR3 sequences, 20% to 25% seen once. Stated time point: persistent/refractory GD, antithyroid drugs over 5 years with positive TRAb. Researchers made the TCR library from RNA that was extracted from PBMCs. The sample was peripheral blood mononuclear cells (PBMCs), taken when the disease was refractory, from a patient treated with antithyroid drugs. These receptors were taken from a woman in her thirties or forties with Graves disease.

The J gene is TRBJ2-3, the V gene TRBV7-9, with 9 positions matching TRBD2. CDR1 is SEHNR, CDR2 FQNEAQ, per germline (reference sequence). The CDR3 consists of 16 residues. V trimming: 5 bases; J trimming: 4 bases; junction bases outside the gene matches: 10. The CDR3 DNA is TGTGCCAGCAGCCTACAGGGGACTAGCTTCGCAGATACGCAGTATTTT. Its protein product is CASSLQGTSFADTQYF.

This clonotype was seen more than once but under ten times. This sequence joins TRBV7-2 and TRBJ1-4, with a tentative D call TRBD1 (5 bases). V was pared by 1 base and J by 2 bases, with 8 bases between. Germline CDR1 SGHTA, CDR2 FQGNSA. CDR3 length: 15 amino acids. CDR3 coding DNA: TGTGCCAGCAGCTTAGGCAGGGTGACTAATGAAAAACTGTTTTTT. Translating gives CASSLGRVTNEKLFF.

This clonotype was counted many times. DNA for the CDR3: TGTGCCGTAGAACAGGTAACTACCTACGAGCAGTACTTC. Translation gives CAVEQVTTYEQYF. The chain joins TRBV6-1 to TRBJ2-7, with a weak D call TRBD1 (5 bases). Germline V gene sequence: CDR1 MNHNS, CDR2 SASEGT. The CDR3 is 13 residues long. Deletions cut 11 bases from V and 2 bases from J, with 16 bases between.

This clonotype was found many times. The CDR3 nucleotides are TGTGCCAGCAGCCCTAGGGACTCCTTAGCCTACGAGCAGTACTTC. Protein product: CASSPRDSLAYEQYF. The chain joins TRBV7-9 to TRBJ2-7, with TRBD2 as a possible D gene (6 bases). There are 15 residues in the CDR3. The germline V and J ends were trimmed by 5 bases and 2 bases, with 16 bases remaining between them. Germline CDR1 SEHNR, CDR2 FQNEAQ (reference sequence).

Worth noting for this clonotype: A much more abundant neighbour one base away suggests this may be a read error. V is TRBV12-3 or TRBV12-4 and J is TRBJ1-2, with D maybe TRBD1 (6 bases). CDR3 length equals 14 residues. Trimming shortened V by 2 bases and J by 7 bases, and 14 bases separated the two germline ends. CDR3 bases: TGTGCCAGCAGTTTAAGGGGGGCAATAGGTGGCTACACCTTC. Its protein product is CASSLRGAIGGYTF.

The chain couples TRBV5-1 to TRBJ2-5; D might be TRBD2 (6 bases). The V end lost 5 bases, the J end lost 5 bases, and 13 bases lay between the germline ends. This CDR3 comprises 13 residues. Germline loops: CDR1 SGHRS, CDR2 YFSETQ. Here the CDR3 reads CASRTSALETQYF. The CDR3, as DNA: TGCGCCAGCAGGACTAGTGCCTTGGAGACCCAGTACTTC.

A few counts support this clonotype. The V and J genes are TRBV7-6 and TRBJ2-2; TRBD1 matches at 9 bases. Per the germline V gene, CDR1 is SGHVS and CDR2 is FNYEAQ. The CDR3 spans 16 residues. V dropped 5 bases and J dropped 0; count of bases not matched to a gene: 4. Here the CDR3 DNA reads TGTGCCAGCAGCATCACAGGGGGCGCGAACACCGGGGAGCTGTTTTTT. This translates into CASSITGGANTGELFF.